This T cell receptor beta chain emerged from a study of cytomegalovirus exposure and HLA in healthy donors. Findings and caveats of the study: The study put around 180 TCR beta chains on its list as cytomegalovirus-associated. A later analysis linked a missense variant in DCLRE1C to the trimming of TCR beta V and J genes.

With regard to this clone: Its target is unknown.

V lost 3 bases to trimming and J lost 10 bases; unmatched junction nucleotides: 10. This CDR3 is 14 amino acids long. Germline V lookup: CDR1 SGHRS, CDR2 YFSETQ. 60 Vbeta and 13 Jbeta primers were used in PCR. The table came from immunoSEQ multiplex PCR; TCRdb's copy has only in-frame clones and leaves some out. The sample records under 200,000 clones, 71% being singletons. The receptor's source is a woman aged 25-40 years in good health and CMV-seronegative. Material for sequencing was PBMCs. The genes are TRBV5-1 and TRBJ2-3, with 8 bases lining up with TRBD2. The CDR3 reads CASSYNDRAGAQYF. The CDR3 DNA sequence: TGCGCCAGCAGCTACAACGACCGAGCGGGAGCGCAGTATTTT.